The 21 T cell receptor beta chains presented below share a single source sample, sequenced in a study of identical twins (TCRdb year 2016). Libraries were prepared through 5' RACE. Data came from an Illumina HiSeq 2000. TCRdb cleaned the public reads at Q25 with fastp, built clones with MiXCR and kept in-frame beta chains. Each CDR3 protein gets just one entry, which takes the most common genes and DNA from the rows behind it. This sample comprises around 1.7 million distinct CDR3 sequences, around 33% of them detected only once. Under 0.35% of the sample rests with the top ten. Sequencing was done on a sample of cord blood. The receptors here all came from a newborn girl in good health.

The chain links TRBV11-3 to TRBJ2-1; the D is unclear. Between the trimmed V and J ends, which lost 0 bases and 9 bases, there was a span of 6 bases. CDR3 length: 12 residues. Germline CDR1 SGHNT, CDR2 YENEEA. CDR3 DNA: TGTGCCAGCAGCTTAGATAACTCTGAGCAGTTCTTC. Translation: CASSLDNSEQFF. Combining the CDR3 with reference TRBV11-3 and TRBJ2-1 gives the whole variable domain EAGVVQSPRYKIIEKKQPVAFWCNPISGHNTLYWYLQNLGQGPELLIRYENEEAVDDSQLPKDRFSAERLKGVDSTLKIQPAELGDSAVYLCASSLDNSEQFFGPGTRLTVL.

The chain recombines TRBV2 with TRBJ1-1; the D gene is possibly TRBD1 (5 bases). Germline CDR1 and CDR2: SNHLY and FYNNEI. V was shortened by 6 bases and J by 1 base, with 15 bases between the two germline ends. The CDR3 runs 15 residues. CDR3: CASRDSLRPNTEAFF. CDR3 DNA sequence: TGTGCCAGCAGAGACAGTCTTAGACCGAACACTGAAGCTTTCTTT.

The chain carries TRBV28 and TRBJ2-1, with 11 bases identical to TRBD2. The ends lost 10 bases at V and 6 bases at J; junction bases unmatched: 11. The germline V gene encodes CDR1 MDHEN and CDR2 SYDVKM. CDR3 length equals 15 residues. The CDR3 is CATQPTSGRRNEQFF. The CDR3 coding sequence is TGTGCCACCCAGCCTACTAGCGGGAGACGCAATGAGCAGTTCTTC.

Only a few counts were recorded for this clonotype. CDR3 protein: CASSQLRGTGQETQYF. The CDR3 DNA follows: TGTGCCAGCAGCCAACTCAGAGGGACAGGGCAAGAGACCCAGTACTTC. The chain combines TRBV4-2 with TRBJ2-5; 9 positions match TRBD1. Losses at the gene ends were 2 bases for V and 2 bases for J; bases not matched to a gene: 6. The length of the CDR3 is 16 residues. Germline-derived CDR1 and CDR2 are LGHNA and YNFKEQ.

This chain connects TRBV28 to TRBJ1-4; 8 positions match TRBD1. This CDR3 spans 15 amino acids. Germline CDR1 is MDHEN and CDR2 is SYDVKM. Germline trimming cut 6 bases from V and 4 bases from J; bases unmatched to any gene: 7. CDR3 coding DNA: TGTGCCAGCAGGCGACAGGGGCTCGTTAATGAAAAACTGTTTTTT. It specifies CASRRQGLVNEKLFF.

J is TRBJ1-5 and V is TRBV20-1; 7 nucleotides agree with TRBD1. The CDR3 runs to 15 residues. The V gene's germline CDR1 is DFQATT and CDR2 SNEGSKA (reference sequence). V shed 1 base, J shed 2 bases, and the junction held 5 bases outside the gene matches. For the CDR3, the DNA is TGCAGTGCTAGAGGCACGACAGGGCGCAATCAGCCCCAGCATTTT. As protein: CSARGTTGRNQPQHF.

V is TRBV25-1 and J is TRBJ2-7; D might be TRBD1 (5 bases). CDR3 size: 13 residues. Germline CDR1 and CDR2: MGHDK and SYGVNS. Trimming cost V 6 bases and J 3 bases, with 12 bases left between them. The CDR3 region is CASSVGADYEQYF. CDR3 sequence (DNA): TGTGCCAGCAGCGTAGGGGCAGACTACGAGCAGTACTTC.

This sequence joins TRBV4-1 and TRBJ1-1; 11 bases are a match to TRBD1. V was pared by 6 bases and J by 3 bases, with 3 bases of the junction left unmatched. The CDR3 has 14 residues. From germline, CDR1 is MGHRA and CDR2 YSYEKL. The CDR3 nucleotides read TGCGCCAGCAGTCCGGACAGGGGGCACACTGAAGCTTTCTTT. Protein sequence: CASSPDRGHTEAFF.

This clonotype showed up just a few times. CDR3 in DNA: TGTGCCAGCAGTTACATTACCTACAATGAGCAGTTCTTC. It codes for CASSYITYNEQFF. The V and J genes are TRBV28 and TRBJ2-1; D is unresolved. CDR3 length: 13 residues. Germline V gene sequence: CDR1 MDHEN, CDR2 SYDVKM. The V end lost 4 bases, the J end lost 2 bases, and 6 bases lay between the germline ends. Full variable domain (missing parts from reference TRBV28 and TRBJ2-1): DVKVTQSSRYLVKRTGEKVFLECVQDMDHENMFWYRQDPGLGLRLIYFSYDVKMKEKGDIPEGYSVSREKKERFSLILESASTNQTSMYLCASSYITYNEQFFGPGTRLTVL.

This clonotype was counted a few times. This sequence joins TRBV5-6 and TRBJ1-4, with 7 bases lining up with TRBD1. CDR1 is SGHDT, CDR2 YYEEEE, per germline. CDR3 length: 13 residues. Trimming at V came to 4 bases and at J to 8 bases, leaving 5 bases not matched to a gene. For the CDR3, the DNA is TGTGCCAGCAGCGGGGCCAGGGGGGAAAAACTGTTTTTT. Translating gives CASSGARGEKLFF.

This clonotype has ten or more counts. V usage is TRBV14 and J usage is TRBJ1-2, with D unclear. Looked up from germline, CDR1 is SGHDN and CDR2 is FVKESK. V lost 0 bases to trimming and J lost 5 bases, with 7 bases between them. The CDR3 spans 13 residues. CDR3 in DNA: TGTGCCAGCAGCCAAGACAGGCCTTATGGCTACACCTTC. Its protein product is CASSQDRPYGYTF.

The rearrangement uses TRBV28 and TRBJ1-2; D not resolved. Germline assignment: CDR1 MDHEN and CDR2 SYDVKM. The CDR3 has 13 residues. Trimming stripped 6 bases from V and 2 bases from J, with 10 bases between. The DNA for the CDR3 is TGTGCCAGCAGCGTAGTCGTCAACTATGGCTACACCTTC. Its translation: CASSVVVNYGYTF.

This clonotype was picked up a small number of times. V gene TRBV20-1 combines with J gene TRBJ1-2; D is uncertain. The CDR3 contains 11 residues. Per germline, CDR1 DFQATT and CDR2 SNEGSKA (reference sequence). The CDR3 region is CSSARNYGYTF. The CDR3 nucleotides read TGCAGCAGCGCCCGTAACTATGGCTACACCTTC.

Here the CDR3 reads CSARDRGGIYEQYF. The CDR3 DNA is TGCAGTGCTAGAGATAGGGGCGGGATCTACGAGCAGTACTTC. This rearrangement joins TRBV20-1 to TRBJ2-7, with D perhaps matching TRBD2 (6 bases). V was trimmed by 0 bases and J by 3 bases, leaving 12 bases between them. The CDR3 consists of 14 residues. Germline CDR1 is DFQATT and CDR2 is SNEGSKA (reference sequence).

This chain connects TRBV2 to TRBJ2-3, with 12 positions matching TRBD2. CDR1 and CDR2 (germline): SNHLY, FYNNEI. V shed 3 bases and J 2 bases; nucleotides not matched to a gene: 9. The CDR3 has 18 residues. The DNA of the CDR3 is TGTGCCAGCAGTGACCAGCGACTAGCGGGGGCCTTCACAGATACGCAGTATTTT. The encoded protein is CASSDQRLAGAFTDTQYF.

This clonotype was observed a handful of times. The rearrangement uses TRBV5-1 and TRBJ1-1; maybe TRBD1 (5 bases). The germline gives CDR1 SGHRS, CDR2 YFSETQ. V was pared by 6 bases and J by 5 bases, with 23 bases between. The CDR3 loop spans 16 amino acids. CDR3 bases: TGCGCCAGCAAGAATAGGGACGGACCCTCCCCTACTGAAGCTTTCTTT. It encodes CASKNRDGPSPTEAFF.

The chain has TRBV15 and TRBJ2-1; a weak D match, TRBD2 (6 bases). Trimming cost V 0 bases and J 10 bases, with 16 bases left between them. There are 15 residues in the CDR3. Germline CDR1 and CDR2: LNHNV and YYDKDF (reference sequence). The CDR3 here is CATSRDGRHSYEQFF. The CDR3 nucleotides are TGTGCCACCAGCAGAGATGGGAGGCACTCCTACGAGCAGTTCTTC. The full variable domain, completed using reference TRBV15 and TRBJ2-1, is DAMVIQNPRYQVTQFGKPVTLSCSQTLNHNVMYWYQQKSSQAPKLLFHYYDKDFNNEADTPDNFQSRRPNTSFCFLDIRSPGLGDTAMYLCATSRDGRHSYEQFFGPGTRLTVL.

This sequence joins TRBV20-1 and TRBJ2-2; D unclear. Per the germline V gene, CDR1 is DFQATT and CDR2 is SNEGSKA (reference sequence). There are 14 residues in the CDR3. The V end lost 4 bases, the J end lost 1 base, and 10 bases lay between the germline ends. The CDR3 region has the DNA TGCAGTGCTAAGGAACAGATGAACACCGGGGAGCTGTTTTTT. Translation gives CSAKEQMNTGELFF.

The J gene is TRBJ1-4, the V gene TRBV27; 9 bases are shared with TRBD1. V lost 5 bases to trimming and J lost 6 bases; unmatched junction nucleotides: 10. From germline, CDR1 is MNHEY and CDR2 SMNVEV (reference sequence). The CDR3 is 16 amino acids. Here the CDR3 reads CASSPGTGWGDEKLFF. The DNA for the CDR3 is TGTGCCAGCAGTCCGGGGACAGGGTGGGGGGATGAAAAACTGTTTTTT. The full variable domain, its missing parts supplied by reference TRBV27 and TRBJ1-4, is EAQVTQNPRYLITVTGKKLTVTCSQNMNHEYMSWYRQDPGLGLRQIYYSMNVEVTDKGDVPEGYKVSRKEKRNFPLILESPSPNQTSLYFCASSPGTGWGDEKLFFGSGTQLSVL.

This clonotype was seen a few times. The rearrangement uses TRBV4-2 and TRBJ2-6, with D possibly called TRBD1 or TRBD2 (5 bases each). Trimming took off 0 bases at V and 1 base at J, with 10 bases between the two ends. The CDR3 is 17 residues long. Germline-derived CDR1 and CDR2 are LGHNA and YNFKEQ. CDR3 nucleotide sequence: TGTGCCAGCAGCCAAGATTGGGGGTTTTCTGGGGCCAACGTCCTGACTTTC. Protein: CASSQDWGFSGANVLTF.

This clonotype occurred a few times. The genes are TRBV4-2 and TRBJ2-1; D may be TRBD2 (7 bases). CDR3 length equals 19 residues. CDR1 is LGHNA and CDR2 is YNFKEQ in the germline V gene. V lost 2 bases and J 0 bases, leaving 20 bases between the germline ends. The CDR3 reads CASSQLGWLRGLSYNEQFF. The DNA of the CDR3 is TGTGCCAGCAGCCAATTGGGATGGTTGCGGGGGCTCTCCTACAATGAGCAGTTCTTC.